Listed here are 3 T cell receptor beta chains from one sample, sequenced in a study of CD8+CD57+ T cells in acquired aplastic anemia. Genomic DNA, the template, was used for profiling of the TCR beta VDJ and CDR3. TCRdb analysed the reads with MiXCR anew, one entry per CDR3 protein. The sample gives approximately 120,000 distinct CDR3 sequences, about 40% of which show up once; around 2.7% is in the top ten. Sequencing was done on patients that had shown CD8+CD57+ cell expansion by flow cytometry. Sequenced: sorted CD4+, CD8+, or CD8+CD57+ T cells (not recorded which) from PBMCs. The receptors here all came from a human donor with aplastic anemia.

This clonotype was found many times. The chain couples TRBV9 to TRBJ2-1, with 12 bases matching TRBD2. The CDR3 extends over 16 amino acids. Trimming at V came to 0 bases and at J to 7 bases, leaving 5 bases not matched to a gene. The germline CDR1 and CDR2 sequences are SGDLS and YYNGEE. The CDR3 sequence: CASSVGLAGGRNEQFF. The CDR3 nucleotides read TGTGCCAGCAGCGTAGGTCTAGCGGGGGGGAGGAATGAGCAGTTCTTC.

This clonotype has a count of ten or more. This rearrangement joins TRBV11-2 to TRBJ2-2, with TRBD2 matching over 8 bases. There are 16 residues in the CDR3. Germline-derived CDR1 and CDR2 are SGHAT and FQNNGV. V dropped 5 bases and J dropped 1; count of bases not matched to a gene: 6. The CDR3: CASSPWAGGNTGELFF. DNA of the CDR3: TGTGCCAGCAGCCCTTGGGCGGGGGGGAACACCGGGGAGCTGTTTTTT.

This clonotype has at least ten counts. The chain has TRBV20-1 and TRBJ1-2; D is perhaps TRBD1 (6 bases). Germline CDR1 reads DFQATT; CDR2 reads SNEGSKA (reference sequence). V lost 7 bases to trimming and J lost 7 bases, with 16 bases between them. There are 12 residues in the CDR3. The CDR3: CSVWMGASGYTF. The CDR3 DNA reads TGCAGTGTTTGGATGGGGGCGTCTGGCTACACCTTC.